Listed here are 28 T cell receptor beta chains from one sample, sequenced in a study of Ad26.COV2.S vaccination and SARS-CoV-2 variants. Treatment described: about 20 received Ad26.COV2.S at low or high dose, single or two shots; about five received placebo; per-sample allocation not given. Following the first vaccine or placebo injection, samples were taken on day 63. Assay used: immunoSEQ multiplex PCR; TCRdb lists only in-frame clones, some missing. The table shows some 480,000 clones, with about 83% occurring only once. Sequences were derived from peripheral blood, sampled in a trial of Ad26.COV2.S vaccine versus placebo. The receptors stem from a person aged 18-65 years who received the Ad26.COV2.S COVID-19 vaccine or a placebo.

This chain uses TRBV27 with TRBJ2-2, with 7 bases fitting TRBD1. Germline CDR1 reads MNHEY; CDR2 reads SMNVEV (reference sequence). V was clipped by 1 base and J by 2 bases; unmatched bases: 7. This CDR3 spans 17 amino acids. The CDR3 DNA reads as TGTGCCAGCAGTTTATTATCCGGGACAGCCAACACCGGGGAGCTGTTTTTT. Its protein product is CASSLLSGTANTGELFF.

The CDR3 nucleotides are TGTGCCAGCTCACCGACGCTAGCGGGAGTCTTGTCAGATACGCAGTATTTT. This translates into CASSPTLAGVLSDTQYF. This rearrangement joins TRBV18 to TRBJ2-3; 10 bases agree with TRBD2. Unmatched junction bases numbered 10, after V lost 3 bases and J lost 4 bases. Germline V CDR1 and CDR2: KGHSH, LQKENI. This CDR3 spans 17 amino acids.

The sample holds a few counts of this clone. At the DNA level, this CDR3 is encoded by other sequences in the same sample as well. The chain couples TRBV28 to TRBJ1-3; no firm D call. The V and J ends lost 4 bases and 4 bases respectively, with 5 bases between them. The CDR3 has 12 amino acids. The germline CDR1 and CDR2 sequences are MDHEN and SYDVKM. CDR3 residues: CASSSAGNTIYF. CDR3 DNA sequence: TGTGCCAGCAGTTCAGCGGGAAACACCATATATTTT.

The chain links TRBV19 to TRBJ1-3, with a tentative D call TRBD1 (5 bases). The germline V gene encodes CDR1 LNHDA and CDR2 SQIVND (reference sequence). The V and J ends lost 4 bases and 4 bases respectively, with 11 bases between them. CDR3 length equals 14 residues. The CDR3 reads CASSNGDRGNTIYF. For the CDR3, the DNA is TGTGCCAGTAGTAACGGGGACCGAGGAAACACCATATATTTT.

The gene calls are TRBV4-3 and TRBJ2-7; D perhaps matches TRBD2 (6 bases). Germline V lookup: CDR1 LGHNA, CDR2 YSLEER. V was pared by 0 bases and J by 0 bases, with 12 bases between. There are 16 residues in the CDR3. CDR3: CASSQEGRGTSYEQYF. In nucleotides, the CDR3 is TGCGCCAGCAGCCAAGAGGGGCGCGGGACCTCCTACGAGCAGTACTTC.

V and J are TRBV6-2 or TRBV6-3 and TRBJ2-1; the match to TRBD2 covers 11 bases. Germline-derived CDR1 and CDR2 are MNHEY and SVGEGT. With V trimmed by 5 bases and J by 2 bases, 8 bases remained unmatched. The CDR3 sequence is 17 residues long. The CDR3 region has the DNA TGTGCCAGCAGTACATATAGCGGGAGGGGGACCTACAATGAGCAGTTCTTC. Its protein is CASSTYSGRGTYNEQFF.

V and J are TRBV6-5 and TRBJ2-7, with D unclear. V gave up 6 bases and J gave up 3 bases, with 15 bases separating them. The CDR3 loop spans 14 amino acids. The germline CDR1 and CDR2 sequences are MNHEY and SVGAGI. In DNA, the CDR3 is TGTGCCAGCAGCCCCGCGAGTGGCCTCTACGAGCAGTACTTC. Translation: CASSPASGLYEQYF.

The chain couples TRBV30 to TRBJ1-2, with D unresolved. The ends were cut back, 0 bases at V and 4 bases at J, with 9 bases in the middle. The CDR3 has 13 residues. Germline CDR1 reads GTSNPN; CDR2 reads SVGIG (reference sequence). The DNA for the CDR3 is TGTGCCTGGAGTGTTTCACGGGGCTATGGCTACACCTTC. Translated, it gives CAWSVSRGYGYTF.

This clone has just one count. The chain has TRBV7-2 and TRBJ2-7, with TRBD2 as a possible D gene (5 bases). Deletions cut 5 bases from V and 3 bases from J, with 20 bases between. CDR1 SGHTA and CDR2 FQGNSA come from the germline V gene. This CDR3 has 16 residues. Written as DNA, the CDR3 is TGTGCCAGCAGCACCGAAACTAGTCGGGCTTACTACGAGCAGTACTTC. Residues: CASSTETSRAYYEQYF.

The chain joins TRBV7-9 to TRBJ2-7; D ambiguous. Per the germline V gene, CDR1 is SEHNR and CDR2 is FQNEAQ (reference sequence). Trimming stripped 8 bases from V and 0 bases from J, with 20 bases between. This CDR3 comprises 16 residues. This CDR3 is CASGAQAIAPSYEQYF. The CDR3 DNA follows: TGTGCCAGCGGAGCCCAGGCGATAGCTCCCTCCTACGAGCAGTACTTC.

The chain joins TRBV30 to TRBJ1-6; 9 positions agree with TRBD1. From germline, CDR1 is GTSNPN and CDR2 SVGIG (reference sequence). Losses at the gene ends were 2 bases for V and 12 bases for J; bases not matched to a gene: 8. The CDR3 sequence is 14 residues long. CDR3 DNA sequence: TGTGCCTGGAGTCCCGGGACAGGGAACATACCCCTCCACTTT. Protein product: CAWSPGTGNIPLHF.

CDR3 sequence (DNA): TGCGCCAGCAGCCAAGAATCCCGAGAACCTATGAACACTGAAGCTTTCTTT. It translates to CASSQESREPMNTEAFF. The genes are TRBV4-3 and TRBJ1-1; D is undetermined. The V gene's germline CDR1 is LGHNA and CDR2 YSLEER. The CDR3 runs to 17 residues. V dropped 0 bases and J dropped 0 bases, with 14 bases sitting between them.

V is TRBV5-4 and J is TRBJ1-4; a weak D match, TRBD1 (5 bases). V lost 1 base, J lost 8 bases, and 15 bases lay in between. Germline CDR1 SGHNT, CDR2 YYREEE (reference sequence). The length of the CDR3 is 15 residues. CDR3 in amino acids: CASSLNTGGLEKLFF. CDR3 bases: TGTGCCAGCAGCTTGAACACAGGAGGGTTAGAAAAACTGTTTTTT.

This chain joins TRBV28 and TRBJ1-5, with 7 nucleotides matching TRBD1. J gave up 7 bases and V 5 bases, and 14 bases lay outside the gene matches. Germline V CDR1 and CDR2: MDHEN, SYDVKM. This CDR3 is built from 16 residues. CDR3 loop: CASSPRGQGDGQPQHF. For the CDR3, the DNA is TGTGCCAGCAGTCCACGGGGTCAGGGGGACGGACAGCCCCAGCATTTT.

The chain uses TRBV6-2 or TRBV6-3 and TRBJ2-1; tentatively, D is TRBD1 or TRBD2 (5 bases each). CDR1 MNHEY and CDR2 SVGEGT come from the germline V gene. Deletions cut 0 bases from V and 8 bases from J, with 11 bases between. CDR3 length: 14 amino acids. CDR3 nucleotides: TGTGCCAGCAGTTACTCCTCCCTGGGGGATGAGCAGTTCTTC. Translated, it gives CASSYSSLGDEQFF.

This chain joins TRBV28 and TRBJ1-1; D unresolved. There are 13 residues in the CDR3. The germline V and J ends were trimmed by 6 bases and 0 bases, with 8 bases remaining between them. Germline CDR1 and CDR2: MDHEN and SYDVKM. The CDR3 reads CASSIKMNTEAFF. The CDR3 bases are TGTGCCAGCAGCATAAAGATGAACACTGAAGCTTTCTTT.

The V gene is TRBV19, the J gene TRBJ2-1; 9 positions agree with TRBD1. CDR1 is LNHDA and CDR2 is SQIVND in the germline V gene (reference sequence). J lost 9 bases, V lost 5 bases, and 11 bases had no gene match. The CDR3 sequence is 15 residues long. As DNA, the CDR3 is TGTGCCAGTAGTGTTACGGGACAGGGAGTAGGTGAGCAGTTCTTC. This sequence encodes CASSVTGQGVGEQFF.

This chain connects TRBV28 to TRBJ1-5, with D hard to call. Trimming cost V 5 bases and J 4 bases, with 9 bases left between them. The CDR3 spans 13 residues. Germline lookup yields CDR1 MDHEN and CDR2 SYDVKM. CDR3 sequence reads: CASSHGLNQPQHF. DNA for the CDR3: TGTGCCAGCAGTCACGGTCTTAATCAGCCCCAGCATTTT.

The chain links TRBV28 to TRBJ2-2; unclear D gene. This CDR3 region has 14 residues. V was trimmed by 3 bases and J by 3 bases, leaving 8 bases between them. Germline V gives CDR1 MDHEN, CDR2 SYDVKM. The CDR3: CASSFPQHTGELFF. The CDR3 bases are TGTGCCAGCAGTTTTCCTCAACACACCGGGGAGCTGTTTTTT.

The V call is TRBV28, the J call TRBJ1-1; D is uncertain. Germline V gene lookup returns CDR1 MDHEN and CDR2 SYDVKM. Trimming left V 5 bases short and J 5 bases short, with 15 bases between. CDR3 length: 14 residues. In DNA, the CDR3 is TGTGCCAGCAGTCCCCCTGGGTTCGCAACTGAAGCTTTCTTT. Its translation: CASSPPGFATEAFF.

The V gene is TRBV14, the J gene TRBJ1-2; TRBD1 is a possible D gene (6 bases). This CDR3 is built from 15 residues. The V and J ends lost 4 bases and 4 bases respectively, with 16 bases between them. CDR1 SGHDN and CDR2 FVKESK come from the germline V gene. CDR3 coding DNA: TGTGCCAGCAGCCTAAAAGGGGGGAACCCCTATGGCTACACCTTC. It codes for CASSLKGGNPYGYTF.

This rearrangement joins TRBV11-2 to TRBJ1-1, with 9 bases matching TRBD1. CDR1 and CDR2 from the germline V gene are SGHAT and FQNNGV. J gave up 0 bases and V 2 bases, and 4 bases lay outside the gene matches. CDR3 length: 16 residues. CDR3 loop: CASSLTQGALNTEAFF. The CDR3 DNA reads as TGTGCCAGCAGCTTAACACAGGGGGCATTGAACACTGAAGCTTTCTTT.

This chain joins TRBV3-1 (or the pseudogene TRBV3-2) and TRBJ2-3; D is undetermined. Germline V gives CDR1 LGHDT, CDR2 YNNKEL (reference sequence). The CDR3 is 14 residues long. Trimming took 8 bases from V and 2 from J, leaving 14 bases between them. The CDR3 protein is CASQLGLSTDTQYF. In DNA, the CDR3 is TGTGCCAGCCAACTGGGCTTATCCACAGATACGCAGTATTTT.

The chain joins TRBV11-2 to TRBJ2-2; TRBD1 matches at 7 bases. This CDR3 has 16 amino acids. Trimming took 0 bases from V and 5 from J; bases not matched to a gene: 6. Looked up from germline, CDR1 is SGHAT and CDR2 is FQNNGV. The CDR3 coding sequence is TGTGCCAGCAGCTTAGAAGGCAGGGGGTGGACCGGGGAGCTGTTTTTT. Its protein is CASSLEGRGWTGELFF.

The V and J genes are TRBV2 and TRBJ2-1; a possible D gene is TRBD1 (5 bases). Germline V gene data show CDR1 as SNHLY and CDR2 as FYNNEI. V lost 11 bases to trimming and J lost 7 bases, with 18 bases between them. The CDR3 is made up of 13 amino acids. The CDR3 region has the DNA TGTGCCGGTTCCGGCCACCCAGGGAATGAGCAGTTCTTC. Its protein product is CAGSGHPGNEQFF. Drawing the rest from reference TRBV2 and TRBJ2-1, the complete variable domain is EPEVTQTPSHQVTQMGQEVILRCVPISNHLYFYWYRQILGQKVEFLVSFYNNEISEKSEIFDDQFSVERPDGSNFTLKIRSTKLEDSAMYFCAGSGHPGNEQFFGPGTRLTVL.

This rearrangement joins TRBV28 to TRBJ1-2; no reliable D call. V was clipped by 7 bases and J by 3 bases, with 24 bases between them. The CDR3 is 17 amino acids. Germline-derived CDR1 and CDR2 are MDHEN and SYDVKM. CDR3 loop: CASTGIMGGPEYYGYTF. CDR3 DNA sequence: TGTGCCAGCACCGGAATTATGGGAGGGCCAGAATACTATGGCTACACCTTC.

The genes are TRBV5-6 and TRBJ2-2, with a tentative D call TRBD1 (5 bases). Germline loops: CDR1 SGHDT, CDR2 YYEEEE. This CDR3 has 17 amino acids. V was shortened by 5 bases and J by 1 base, with 18 bases between the two germline ends. This CDR3 reads CASSKPGPTGNTGELFF. Written as DNA, the CDR3 is TGTGCCAGCAGTAAACCAGGGCCGACGGGGAACACCGGGGAGCTGTTTTTT.

This clone appeared once. This chain uses TRBV19 with TRBJ1-2, with 7 bases that match TRBD1. The CDR3 sequence is 17 residues long. V trimming: 0 bases; J trimming: 0 bases; junction bases outside the gene matches: 7. In germline, CDR1 is LNHDA, CDR2 SQIVND (reference sequence). The CDR3 reads CASSIDSSDRTNYGYTF. DNA of the CDR3: TGTGCCAGTAGTATAGATTCCTCGGACAGGACTAACTATGGCTACACCTTC.